The 18 T cell receptor beta chains presented below share a single source sample, sequenced in a study of blood T cell repertoires in COVID-19. The protocol was immunoSEQ multiplex PCR, while the TCRdb copy is restricted to in-frame clones and leaves out a portion. The table has 150,000 to 200,000 clones, around 83% seen once; the top ten hold roughly 6.6%. Material for sequencing was peripheral blood. These receptors were collected from a woman aged 40 to 55 with acute or convalescent COVID-19.

The V and J genes are TRBV7-9 and TRBJ1-1; D is perhaps TRBD1 (6 bases). V was trimmed by 6 bases and J by 1 base, leaving 9 bases between them. The CDR3 is 13 residues long. Per the germline V gene, CDR1 is SEHNR and CDR2 is FQNEAQ (reference sequence). The CDR3 sequence: CASSLQGNTEAFF. The CDR3 bases are TGTGCCAGCAGTTTACAGGGGAACACTGAAGCTTTCTTT.

The chain links TRBV10-3 to TRBJ1-5; D remains ambiguous. The CDR3 spans 12 residues. Between the trimmed V and J ends, which lost 6 bases and 3 bases, there was a span of 6 bases. Germline CDR1 ENHRY, CDR2 SYGVKD. The CDR3 sequence is CAIRSDNQPQHF. In nucleotides, the CDR3 is TGTGCCATCAGGAGCGACAATCAGCCCCAGCATTTT.

The chain has TRBV24-1 and TRBJ1-2; D is unresolved. The CDR3 is 14 residues long. Trimming shortened V by 4 bases and J by 2 bases, and 10 bases separated the two germline ends. Germline values: CDR1 KGHDR, CDR2 SFDVKD. CDR3 bases: TGTGCCACCAGTGACCCCCCTATGAACTATGGCTACACCTTC. Its protein is CATSDPPMNYGYTF.

The rearrangement joins TRBV6-5 to TRBJ2-3; tentative D call: TRBD2 (7 bases). CDR1 and CDR2 from the germline V gene are MNHEY and SVGAGI. The CDR3 length is 15 residues. Trimming pared 5 bases from V and 3 bases from J, leaving 15 bases between. The CDR3 bases are TGTGCCAGCAGTCCCCTCCGGGGGGCAACAGATACGCAGTATTTT. Amino acids: CASSPLRGATDTQYF.

The chain employs TRBV10-3 and TRBJ1-3; no clear D. Germline values: CDR1 ENHRY, CDR2 SYGVKD. Between the trimmed V and J ends, which lost 8 bases and 2 bases, there was a span of 13 bases. This CDR3 contains 14 residues. This CDR3 is CAIQNREAGNTIYF. The CDR3 DNA follows: TGTGCCATCCAAAACCGGGAGGCTGGAAACACCATATATTTT.

V gene TRBV27 combines with J gene TRBJ2-7; perhaps TRBD1 as D (5 bases). Trimming removed 3 bases from V and 7 bases from J, with 13 bases in between. The CDR3 extends over 13 amino acids. Germline lookup yields CDR1 MNHEY and CDR2 SMNVEV (reference sequence). The CDR3 sequence is CASSFNRKGEQYF. In nucleotides, the CDR3 is TGTGCCAGCAGTTTTAACAGGAAGGGGGAGCAGTACTTC.

The gene calls are TRBV7-9 and TRBJ2-5; a possible D gene is TRBD1 (6 bases). This CDR3 is 15 amino acids long. V was trimmed by 5 bases and J by 4 bases, leaving 17 bases between them. Per the germline V gene, CDR1 is SEHNR and CDR2 is FQNEAQ (reference sequence). CDR3 DNA: TGTGCCAGCAGCCAGGGACAAGCAGTGAGAGAGACCCAGTACTTC. Its translation: CASSQGQAVRETQYF. Supplemented by reference TRBV7-9 and TRBJ2-5, the full variable domain reads DTGVSQNPRHKITKRGQNVTFRCDPISEHNRLYWYRQTLGQGPEFLTYFQNEAQLEKSRLLSDRFSAERPKGSFSTLEIQRTEQGDSAMYLCASSQGQAVRETQYFGPGTRLLVL.

The chain joins TRBV24-1 to TRBJ2-1; TRBD2 matches 10 bases. Unmatched junction bases numbered 4, after V lost 1 base and J lost 2 bases. The germline gives CDR1 KGHDR, CDR2 SFDVKD. This CDR3 is 17 amino acids long. The CDR3, as DNA: TGTGCCACCAGTGATTTAGTAGCGGGGGGTACCTACAATGAGCAGTTCTTC. Residues: CATSDLVAGGTYNEQFF.

With respect to this clone: Other DNA sequences within the sample encode an identical CDR3. The J gene is TRBJ1-3, the V gene TRBV3-1 (or the pseudogene TRBV3-2); the D is unclear. V lost 2 bases and J lost 4, with 3 bases in between. This CDR3 is 12 amino acids long. Germline V gene lookup returns CDR1 LGHDT and CDR2 YNNKEL (reference sequence). The CDR3 loop reads CASSQQGNTIYF. CDR3 DNA sequence: TGTGCCAGCAGCCAACAAGGAAACACCATATATTTT.

The chain couples TRBV12-3 or TRBV12-4 to TRBJ1-4; D is undetermined. Trimming pared 3 bases from V and 8 bases from J, leaving 7 bases between. This CDR3 has 12 amino acids. The CDR3 loop reads CASSFRGEKLFF. CDR3 DNA: TGTGCCAGCAGTTTTAGAGGGGAAAAACTGTTTTTT.

This rearrangement joins TRBV6-4 to TRBJ1-2, with no clear D. This CDR3 is 11 amino acids long. Germline loops: CDR1 MRHNA, CDR2 SNTAGT. V lost 11 bases, J lost 4 bases, and 11 bases lay in between. The CDR3 protein is CASQVGYGYTF. The CDR3 DNA reads TGTGCCTCGCAGGTGGGCTATGGCTACACCTTC.

CDR3 region: CATSDSSAQGVNIQYF. For the CDR3, the DNA is TGTGCCACCAGTGACTCGTCTGCTCAAGGGGTAAACATTCAGTACTTC. V gene TRBV24-1 combines with J gene TRBJ2-4; possibly TRBD1 for D (5 bases). The CDR3 consists of 16 residues. The V gene's germline CDR1 is KGHDR and CDR2 SFDVKD. Trimming removed 4 bases from V and 6 bases from J, with 18 bases in between.

The chain couples TRBV28 to TRBJ1-2; no definite D call. Trimming pared 3 bases from V and 8 bases from J, leaving 16 bases between. Germline lookup yields CDR1 MDHEN and CDR2 SYDVKM. CDR3 length equals 14 residues. The CDR3 spells CASSFPQDAPGYTF. CDR3 nucleotide sequence: TGTGCCAGCAGTTTCCCGCAGGATGCCCCCGGCTACACCTTC.

The genes are TRBV5-4 and TRBJ1-5; D remains ambiguous. The ends were cut back, 1 base at V and 4 bases at J, with 15 bases in the middle. The length of the CDR3 is 16 residues. Per the germline V gene, CDR1 is SGHNT and CDR2 is YYREEE (reference sequence). The DNA of the CDR3 is TGTGCCAGCAGCTTGAAAGACATTGAGTCGAATCAGCCCCAGCATTTT. Translating it yields CASSLKDIESNQPQHF.

The chain is built from TRBV18 and TRBJ1-5; weak D call: TRBD1 (5 bases). V was pared by 4 bases and J by 0 bases, with 13 bases between. The germline V gene encodes CDR1 KGHSH and CDR2 LQKENI. The CDR3 has 16 residues. The CDR3 DNA is TGTGCCAGCTCACTCGGGGGGACCCCTAGCAATCAGCCCCAGCATTTT. This encodes CASSLGGTPSNQPQHF.

This chain joins TRBV7-2 and TRBJ1-2, with 8 bases aligning to TRBD1. With 1 base clipped from V and 8 bases from J, the junction kept 6 bases outside the gene matches. The CDR3 consists of 14 residues. The germline V gene has CDR1 SGHTA and CDR2 FQGNSA. This CDR3 is CASSLGAGQGGYTF. The CDR3 nucleotides read TGTGCCAGCAGCTTAGGTGCAGGACAGGGAGGCTACACCTTC.

The chain carries TRBV30 and TRBJ1-1, with D perhaps matching TRBD1 (5 bases). This CDR3 spans 13 amino acids. Germline V gene data show CDR1 as GTSNPN and CDR2 as SVGIG (reference sequence). Trimming cost V 0 bases and J 5 bases, with 10 bases left between them. CDR3 sequence: CAWSVRGRTEAFF. CDR3 DNA: TGTGCCTGGAGTGTAAGGGGCCGGACTGAAGCTTTCTTT.

The rearrangement links TRBV19 to TRBJ1-5, with 9 bases identical to TRBD1. The CDR3 contains 17 residues. Trimming removed 5 bases from V and 0 bases from J; junction bases left unmatched: 8. Germline loops: CDR1 LNHDA, CDR2 SQIVND (reference sequence). CDR3 nucleotides: TGTGCCAGTAGTTCAGACAGGGGGAAGTATAGCAATCAGCCCCAGCATTTT. Residues: CASSSDRGKYSNQPQHF.